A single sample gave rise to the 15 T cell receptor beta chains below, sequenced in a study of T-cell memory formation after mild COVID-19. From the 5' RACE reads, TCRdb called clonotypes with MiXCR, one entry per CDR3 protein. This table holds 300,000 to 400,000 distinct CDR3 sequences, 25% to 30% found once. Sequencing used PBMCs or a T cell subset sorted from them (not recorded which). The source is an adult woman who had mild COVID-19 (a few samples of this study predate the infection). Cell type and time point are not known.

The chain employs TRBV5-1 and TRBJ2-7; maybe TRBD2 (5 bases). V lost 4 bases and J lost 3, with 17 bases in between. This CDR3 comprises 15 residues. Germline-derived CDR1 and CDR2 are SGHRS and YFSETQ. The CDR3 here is CASSPDLNSYYEQYF. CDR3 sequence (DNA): TGCGCCAGCAGCCCGGACTTGAACTCTTACTACGAGCAGTACTTC.

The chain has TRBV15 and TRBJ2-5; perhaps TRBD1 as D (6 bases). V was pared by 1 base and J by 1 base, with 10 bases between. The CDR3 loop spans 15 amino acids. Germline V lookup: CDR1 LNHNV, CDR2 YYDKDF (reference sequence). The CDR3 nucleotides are TGTGCCACCAGCAGAGTCGCAGGGGTCCAAGAGACCCAGTACTTC. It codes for CATSRVAGVQETQYF.

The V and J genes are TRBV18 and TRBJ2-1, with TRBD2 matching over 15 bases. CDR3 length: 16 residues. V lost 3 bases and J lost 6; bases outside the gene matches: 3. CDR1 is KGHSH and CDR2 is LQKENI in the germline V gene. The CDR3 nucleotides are TGTGCCAGCTCACCCTCGGGACTAGCGGGGGGCAATGAGCAGTTCTTC. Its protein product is CASSPSGLAGGNEQFF.

As DNA, the CDR3 is TGTGCCAGCAGCCACAGGGGGCGATACACTGAAGCTTTCTTT. This encodes CASSHRGRYTEAFF. The chain couples TRBV7-2 to TRBJ1-1; 9 bases agree with TRBD1. There are 14 residues in the CDR3. Trimming took 5 bases from V and 3 from J; bases not matched to a gene: 4. Germline V gives CDR1 SGHTA, CDR2 FQGNSA.

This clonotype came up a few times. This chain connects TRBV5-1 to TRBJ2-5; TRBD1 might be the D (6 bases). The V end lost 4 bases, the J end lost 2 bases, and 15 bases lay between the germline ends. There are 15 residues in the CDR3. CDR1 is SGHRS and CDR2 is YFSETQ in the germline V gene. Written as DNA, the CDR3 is TGCGCCAGCAGCAATTGGGCAGGGGCGCAAGAGACCCAGTACTTC. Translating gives CASSNWAGAQETQYF.

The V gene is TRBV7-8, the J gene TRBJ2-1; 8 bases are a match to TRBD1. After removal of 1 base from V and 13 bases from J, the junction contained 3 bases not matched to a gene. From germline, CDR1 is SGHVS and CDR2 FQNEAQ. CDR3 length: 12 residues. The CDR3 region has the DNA TGTGCCAGCAGCTTAGGGGGGACAGGACAGTTCTTC. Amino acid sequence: CASSLGGTGQFF.

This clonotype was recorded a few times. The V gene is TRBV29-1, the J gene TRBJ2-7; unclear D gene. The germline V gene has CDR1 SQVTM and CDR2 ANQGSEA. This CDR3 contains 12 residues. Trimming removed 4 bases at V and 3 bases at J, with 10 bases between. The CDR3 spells CSVGVVYYEQYF. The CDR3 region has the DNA TGCAGCGTTGGAGTGGTGTACTACGAGCAGTACTTC.

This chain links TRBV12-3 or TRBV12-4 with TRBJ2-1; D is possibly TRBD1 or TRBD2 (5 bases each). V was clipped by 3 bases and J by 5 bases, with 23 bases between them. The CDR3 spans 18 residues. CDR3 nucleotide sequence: TGTGCCAGCAGTTTCATAAATTGGGGGAGACGTTTAGACAATGAGCAGTTCTTC. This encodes CASSFINWGRRLDNEQFF.

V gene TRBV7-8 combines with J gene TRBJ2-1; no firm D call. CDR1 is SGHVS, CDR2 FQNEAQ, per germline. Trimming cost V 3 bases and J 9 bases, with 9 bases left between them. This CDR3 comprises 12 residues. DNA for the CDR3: TGTGCCAGCAGCTTGGATAATAGTGAGCAGTTCTTC. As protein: CASSLDNSEQFF.

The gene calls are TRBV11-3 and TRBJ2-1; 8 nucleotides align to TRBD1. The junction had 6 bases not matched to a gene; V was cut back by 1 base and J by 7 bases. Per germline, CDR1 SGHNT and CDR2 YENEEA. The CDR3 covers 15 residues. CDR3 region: CASSLGSTGGNEQFF. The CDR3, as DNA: TGTGCCAGCAGCTTAGGTTCTACAGGGGGGAATGAGCAGTTCTTC.

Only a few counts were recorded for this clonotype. The CDR3: CASSVGGEQFF. The DNA of the CDR3 is TGTGCCAGTAGTGTCGGGGGTGAGCAGTTCTTC. The genes are TRBV19 and TRBJ2-1; possibly TRBD2 for D (6 bases). This CDR3 has 11 residues. The germline V gene encodes CDR1 LNHDA and CDR2 SQIVND (reference sequence). Trimming cost V 5 bases and J 9 bases, with 8 bases left between them.

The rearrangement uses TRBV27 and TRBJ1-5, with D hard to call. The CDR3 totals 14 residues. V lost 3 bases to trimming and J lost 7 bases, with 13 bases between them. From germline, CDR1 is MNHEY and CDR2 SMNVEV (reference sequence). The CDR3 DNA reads TGTGCCAGCAGTTTTAGGTCGATAGACCAGCCCCAGCATTTT. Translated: CASSFRSIDQPQHF.

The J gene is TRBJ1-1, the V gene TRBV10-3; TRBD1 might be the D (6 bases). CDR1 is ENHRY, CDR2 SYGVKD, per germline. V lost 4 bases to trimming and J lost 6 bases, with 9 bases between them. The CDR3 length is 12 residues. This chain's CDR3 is CAISVRGAEAFF. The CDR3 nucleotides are TGTGCCATCAGTGTCAGGGGCGCTGAAGCTTTCTTT.

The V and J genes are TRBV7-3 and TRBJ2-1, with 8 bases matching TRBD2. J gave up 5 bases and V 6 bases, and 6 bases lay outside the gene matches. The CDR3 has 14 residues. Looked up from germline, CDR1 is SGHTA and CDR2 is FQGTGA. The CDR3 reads CASRAGGRHNEQFF. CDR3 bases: TGTGCCAGCAGGGCGGGGGGACGCCACAATGAGCAGTTCTTC.

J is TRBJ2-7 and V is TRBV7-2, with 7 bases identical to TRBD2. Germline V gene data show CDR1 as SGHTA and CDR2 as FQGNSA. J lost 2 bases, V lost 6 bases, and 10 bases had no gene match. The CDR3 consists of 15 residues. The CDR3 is CASRRQSGETYEQYF. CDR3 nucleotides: TGTGCCAGCAGACGCCAAAGCGGGGAGACCTACGAGCAGTACTTC.